This T cell receptor beta chain came from a study of OX40 agonist ivuxolimab in advanced cancers. Study at large: All patients had ivuxolimab intravenously every 2 weeks at 0.01 to 10 mg/kg. The mean age was approximately 60 years, ranging from roughly 23 to 80, with less than 90% of participants male.

Deletions cut 3 bases from V and 1 base from J, with 7 bases between. Germline V gene lookup returns CDR1 LNHDA and CDR2 SQIVND (reference sequence). This CDR3 is built from 14 residues. Findings of the study overall: Clonal expansion among partial responders at 0.1-3.0 mg/kg ranked near the lowest.

Using immunoSEQ multiplex PCR, the repertoire was profiled, and TCRdb retains in-frame clones only, with some absent. The sample records tens of thousands of clones, approximately 86% being singletons. About this clone: Its antigen is still unknown.

The specimen comprised CD4+ or CD8+ T cells sorted from blood, sampled in a trial of the OX40 agonist ivuxolimab. The gene calls are TRBV19 and TRBJ1-5; the D is unclear. The TCR was taken from an adult with an advanced solid tumor such as melanoma, head and neck, liver or kidney cancer. The CDR3 sequence: CASSILGSNQPQHF. CDR3 sequence (DNA): TGTGCCAGTAGTATCCTAGGGAGCAATCAGCCCCAGCATTTT.